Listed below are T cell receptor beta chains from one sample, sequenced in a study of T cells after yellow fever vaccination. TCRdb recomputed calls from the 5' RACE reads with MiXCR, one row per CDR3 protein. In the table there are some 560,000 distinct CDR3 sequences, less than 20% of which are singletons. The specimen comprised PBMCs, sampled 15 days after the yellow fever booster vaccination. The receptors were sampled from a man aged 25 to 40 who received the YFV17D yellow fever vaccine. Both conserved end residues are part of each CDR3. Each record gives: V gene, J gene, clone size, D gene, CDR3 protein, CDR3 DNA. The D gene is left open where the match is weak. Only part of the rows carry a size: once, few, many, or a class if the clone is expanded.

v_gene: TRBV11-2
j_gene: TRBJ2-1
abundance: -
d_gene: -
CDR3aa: CASLRGRDNEQFF
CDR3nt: TGTGCCAGCCTCCGGGGCAGGGACAATGAGCAGTTCTTC

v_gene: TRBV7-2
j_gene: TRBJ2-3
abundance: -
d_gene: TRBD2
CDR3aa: CASSLLRGVAGADTQYF
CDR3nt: TGTGCCAGCAGCTTACTCAGGGGAGTAGCGGGGGCAGATACGCAGTATTTT

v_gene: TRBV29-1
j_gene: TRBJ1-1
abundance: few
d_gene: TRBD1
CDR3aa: CSVTEGARTEAFF
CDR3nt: TGCAGCGTAACCGAGGGGGCGCGAACTGAAGCTTTCTTT

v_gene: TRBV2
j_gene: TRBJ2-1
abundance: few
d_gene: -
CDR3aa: CASSRGEQFF
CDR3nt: TGTGCCAGCAGTCGGGGGGAGCAGTTCTTC

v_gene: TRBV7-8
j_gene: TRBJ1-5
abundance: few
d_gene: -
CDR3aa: CASSLQGNQPQHF
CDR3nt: TGTGCCAGCAGCTTACAAGGCAATCAGCCCCAGCATTTT

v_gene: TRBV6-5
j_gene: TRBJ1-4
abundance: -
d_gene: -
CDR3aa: CASSYAQGYEKLFF
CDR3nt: TGTGCCAGCAGTTACGCCCAGGGGTATGAAAAACTGTTTTTT

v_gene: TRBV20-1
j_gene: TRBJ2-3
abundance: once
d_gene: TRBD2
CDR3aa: CSASATSASDTQYF
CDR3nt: TGCAGTGCTAGTGCTACTAGCGCTTCAGATACGCAGTATTTT

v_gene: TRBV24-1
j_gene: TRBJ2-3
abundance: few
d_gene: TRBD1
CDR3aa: CATSEGTGVTDTQYF
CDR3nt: TGTGCCACCAGTGAGGGGACAGGGGTCACAGATACGCAGTATTTT

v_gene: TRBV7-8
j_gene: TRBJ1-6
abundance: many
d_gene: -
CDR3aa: CASSFTWTNNSPLHF
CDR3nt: TGTGCCAGCAGCTTCACCTGGACCAATAATTCACCCCTCCACTTT

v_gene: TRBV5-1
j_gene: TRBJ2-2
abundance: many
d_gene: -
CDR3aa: CASSRGDTGELFF
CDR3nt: TGCGCCAGCAGCCGGGGAGACACCGGGGAGCTGTTTTTT

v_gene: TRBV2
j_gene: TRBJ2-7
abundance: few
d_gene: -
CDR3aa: CASARQVSYEQYF
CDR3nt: TGTGCCAGCGCGAGACAGGTGTCCTACGAGCAGTACTTC

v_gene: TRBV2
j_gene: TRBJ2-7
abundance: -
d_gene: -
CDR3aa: CASRRGAEQYF
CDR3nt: TGTGCCAGCAGACGAGGGGCCGAGCAGTACTTC

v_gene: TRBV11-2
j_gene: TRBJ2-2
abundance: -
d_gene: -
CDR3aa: CATTHQAGTPTNTGELFF
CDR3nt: TGTGCCACCACACACCAGGCCGGGACACCCACGAACACCGGGGAGCTGTTTTTT

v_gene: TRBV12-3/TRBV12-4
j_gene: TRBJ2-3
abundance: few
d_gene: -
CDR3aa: CASSLIWVSSTDTQYF
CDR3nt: TGTGCCAGCAGTTTGATTTGGGTTTCTAGCACAGATACGCAGTATTTT

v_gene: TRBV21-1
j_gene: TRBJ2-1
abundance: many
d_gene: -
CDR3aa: CATPQGRRNEQFF
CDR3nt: TGTGCCACCCCCCAGGGGAGGCGAAATGAGCAGTTCTTC

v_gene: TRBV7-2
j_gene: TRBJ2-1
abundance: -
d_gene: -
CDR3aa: CASSSGAGWVLGEGFF
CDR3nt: TGTGCCAGCAGCTCAGGGGCGGGATGGGTGTTGGGGGAGGGGTTCTTC

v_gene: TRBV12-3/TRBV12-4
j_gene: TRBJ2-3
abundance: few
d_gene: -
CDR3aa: CASTGLTETDTQYF
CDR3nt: TGTGCCAGCACAGGGTTAACGGAGACAGATACGCAGTATTTT

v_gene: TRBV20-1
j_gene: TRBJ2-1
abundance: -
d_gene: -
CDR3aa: CSAKDQRVGYEQFF
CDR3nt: TGCAGTGCTAAAGATCAAAGGGTTGGCTATGAGCAGTTCTTC

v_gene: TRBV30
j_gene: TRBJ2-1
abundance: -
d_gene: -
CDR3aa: CAWNRGPSYNEQFF
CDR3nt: TGTGCCTGGAATCGAGGTCCGTCCTACAATGAGCAGTTCTTC

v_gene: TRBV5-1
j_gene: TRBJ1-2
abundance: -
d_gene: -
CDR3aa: CASKRTTNINYGYTF
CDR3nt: TGCGCCAGCAAAAGAACGACGAATATCAACTATGGCTACACCTTC

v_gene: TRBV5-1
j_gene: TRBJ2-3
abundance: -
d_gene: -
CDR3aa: CASSFTGALTDTQYF
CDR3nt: TGCGCCAGCAGCTTTACGGGAGCGCTCACAGATACGCAGTATTTT

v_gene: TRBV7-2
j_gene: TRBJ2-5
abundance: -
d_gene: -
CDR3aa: CASSLGRGPSETQYF
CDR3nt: TGTGCCAGCAGCTTAGGGCGGGGTCCTTCGGAGACCCAGTACTTC

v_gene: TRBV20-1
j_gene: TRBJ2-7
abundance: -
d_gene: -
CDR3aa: CSATRPGGYEQYF
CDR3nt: TGCAGTGCTACCCGACCAGGAGGTTACGAGCAGTACTTC

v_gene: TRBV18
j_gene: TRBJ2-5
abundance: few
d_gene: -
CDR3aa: CASSPSTPQETQYF
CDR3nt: TGTGCCAGCTCACCGTCGACACCGCAAGAGACCCAGTACTTC

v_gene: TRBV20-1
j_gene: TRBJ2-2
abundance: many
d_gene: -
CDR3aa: CSAAEGLTGELFF
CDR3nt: TGCAGTGCCGCAGAGGGTTTGACCGGGGAGCTGTTTTTT

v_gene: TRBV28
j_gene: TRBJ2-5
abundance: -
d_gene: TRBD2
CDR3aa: CASGTSGGVETQYF
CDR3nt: TGTGCCAGCGGGACTAGCGGGGGAGTGGAGACCCAGTACTTC

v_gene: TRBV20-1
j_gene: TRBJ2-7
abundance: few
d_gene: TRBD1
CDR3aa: CSARQQGSFYEQYF
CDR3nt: TGCAGTGCGCGGCAACAGGGGTCTTTCTACGAGCAGTACTTC

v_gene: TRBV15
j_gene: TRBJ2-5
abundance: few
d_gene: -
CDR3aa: CATSRHGGETQYF
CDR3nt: TGTGCCACCAGCAGACATGGGGGGGAGACCCAGTACTTC

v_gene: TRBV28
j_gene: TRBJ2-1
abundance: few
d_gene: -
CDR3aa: CASSPRWQGVYNEQFF
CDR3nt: TGTGCCAGCAGTCCCCGTTGGCAGGGTGTATACAATGAGCAGTTCTTC

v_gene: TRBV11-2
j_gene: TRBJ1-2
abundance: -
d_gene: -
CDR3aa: CASSKIAGGFGKEGGYTF
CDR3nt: TGTGCCAGCAGCAAAATAGCGGGAGGGTTCGGCAAGGAGGGGGGCTACACCTTC

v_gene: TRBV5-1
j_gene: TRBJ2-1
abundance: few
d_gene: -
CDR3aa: CASSPLAPNEQFF
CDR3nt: TGCGCCAGCAGCCCCTTAGCTCCGAATGAGCAGTTCTTC

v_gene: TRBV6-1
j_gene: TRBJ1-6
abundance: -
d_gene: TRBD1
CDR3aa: CASSEVWTGGSPLHF
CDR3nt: TGTGCCAGCAGTGAAGTTTGGACAGGGGGTTCACCCCTCCACTTT

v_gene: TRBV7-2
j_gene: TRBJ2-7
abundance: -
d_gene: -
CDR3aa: CASSLGPGNYEQYF
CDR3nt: TGTGCCAGCAGCTTAGGGCCGGGAAACTACGAGCAGTACTTC

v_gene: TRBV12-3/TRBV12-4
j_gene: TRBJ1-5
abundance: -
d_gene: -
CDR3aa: CASSKGSPFQPQHF
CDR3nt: TGTGCCAGCAGTAAAGGCAGTCCATTTCAGCCCCAGCATTTT

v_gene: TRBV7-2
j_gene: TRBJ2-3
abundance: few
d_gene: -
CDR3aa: CASTPGVPDTQYF
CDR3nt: TGTGCCAGCACCCCGGGGGTTCCCGATACGCAGTATTTT

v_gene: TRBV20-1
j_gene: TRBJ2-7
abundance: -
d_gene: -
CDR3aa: CSARDSSRQYEQYF
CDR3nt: TGCAGTGCTAGAGATTCCTCCCGACAGTACGAGCAGTACTTC

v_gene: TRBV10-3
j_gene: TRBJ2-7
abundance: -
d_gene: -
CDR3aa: CAAGGSTYEQYF
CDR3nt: TGTGCCGCCGGAGGCAGCACCTACGAGCAGTACTTC

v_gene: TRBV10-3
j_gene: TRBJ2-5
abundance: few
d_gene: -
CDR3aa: CAISESVWEETQYF
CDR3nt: TGTGCCATCAGTGAGTCTGTATGGGAGGAGACCCAGTACTTC

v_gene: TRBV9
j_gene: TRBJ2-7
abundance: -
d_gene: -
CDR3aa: CASSVGVLTDRASKYF
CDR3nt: TGTGCCAGCAGCGTAGGCGTACTTACCGACAGAGCCTCAAAGTACTTC

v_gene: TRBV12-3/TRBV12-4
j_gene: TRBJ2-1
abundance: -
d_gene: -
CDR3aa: CASSLGGSSGEQFF
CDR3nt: TGTGCCAGCAGTTTGGGGGGCTCTTCGGGTGAGCAGTTCTTC

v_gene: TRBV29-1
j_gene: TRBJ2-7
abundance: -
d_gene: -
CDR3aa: CSVEDTGRGVYEQYF
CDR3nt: TGCAGCGTTGAAGATACCGGTCGCGGGGTCTACGAGCAGTACTTC

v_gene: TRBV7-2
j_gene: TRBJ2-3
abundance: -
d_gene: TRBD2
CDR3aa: CASSIGTSLSTQYF
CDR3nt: TGTGCCAGCAGCATCGGGACTAGTCTCTCTACGCAGTATTTT

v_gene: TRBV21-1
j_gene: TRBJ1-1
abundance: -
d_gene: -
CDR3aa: CASSKVYSHNTEAFF
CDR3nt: TGTGCCAGCAGCAAAGTATACAGCCATAACACTGAAGCTTTCTTT

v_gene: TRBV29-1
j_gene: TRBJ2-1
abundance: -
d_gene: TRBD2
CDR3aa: CSVPGGVSQSSYNEQFF
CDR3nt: TGCAGCGTTCCCGGGGGGGTGTCCCAGAGCTCCTACAATGAGCAGTTCTTC

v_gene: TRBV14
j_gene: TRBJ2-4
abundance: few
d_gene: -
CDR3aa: CASSTSGNIQYF
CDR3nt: TGTGCCAGCAGCACCTCAGGGAACATTCAGTACTTC

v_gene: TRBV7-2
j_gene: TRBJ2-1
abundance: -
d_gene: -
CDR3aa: CASSLRTLEQFF
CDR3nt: TGTGCCAGCAGCCTACGGACACTTGAGCAGTTCTTC

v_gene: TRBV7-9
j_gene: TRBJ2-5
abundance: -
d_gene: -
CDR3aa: CASSLASGWSETQYF
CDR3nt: TGTGCCAGCAGCTTAGCCTCAGGGTGGTCGGAGACCCAGTACTTC

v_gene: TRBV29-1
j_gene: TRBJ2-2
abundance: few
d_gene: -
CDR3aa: CSVRRGDTGELFF
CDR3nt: TGCAGCGTTCGCCGGGGTGACACCGGGGAGCTGTTTTTT

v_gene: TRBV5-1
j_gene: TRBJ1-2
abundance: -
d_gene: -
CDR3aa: CASSSIGADPIGYGYTF
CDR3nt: TGCGCCAGCAGCTCGATCGGGGCCGATCCAATCGGCTATGGCTACACCTTC

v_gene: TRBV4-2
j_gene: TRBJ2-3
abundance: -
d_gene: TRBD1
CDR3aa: CASSQAGTGRDTQYF
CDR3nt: TGTGCCAGCAGCCAGGCCGGGACAGGGAGAGATACGCAGTATTTT

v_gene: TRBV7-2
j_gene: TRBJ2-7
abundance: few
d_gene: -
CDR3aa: CASSLGKNYEQYF
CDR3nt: TGTGCCAGCAGCTTAGGGAAGAACTACGAGCAGTACTTC

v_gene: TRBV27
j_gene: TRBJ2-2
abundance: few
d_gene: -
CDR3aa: CASTHSYRGVRAGELFF
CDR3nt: TGTGCCAGCACCCACTCATATAGGGGAGTTAGGGCCGGGGAGCTGTTTTTT

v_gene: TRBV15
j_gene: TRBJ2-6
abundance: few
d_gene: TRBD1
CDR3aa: CATSRGQGGANVLTF
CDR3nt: TGTGCCACCAGCAGAGGACAGGGTGGGGCCAACGTCCTGACTTTC